The clone carrying this T cell receptor (beta chain) has only a few counts. Its antigen is unidentified. This entry belongs to a study of blood T cells in healthy people across ages. CDR1 is MDHEN, CDR2 SYDVKM, per germline. The CDR3 has 16 amino acids. A second roughly 6 to 12 cycle PCR used barcoded and J-beta primers. The template-switch adaptor was a 5' adaptor with 12 random nucleotides. It tagged each cDNA molecule. Each CDR3 protein gets one entry after TCRdb re-called the 5' RACE reads with MiXCR. The sample carries fewer than 750,000 distinct CDR3 sequences, less than 60% recorded once. Study-wide results and limits: More naive CD4+ cells and higher diversity marked long-lived donors relative to aged donors. Considered underestimates were the diversity estimates obtained from one million T cells.

V gene TRBV28 combines with J gene TRBJ2-4; the match to TRBD2 covers 9 bases. The J call may be mistaken, given a closer DNA end match to TRBJ2-7. The TCR was taken from an elderly man in good health. The sequenced material came from blood. Written as DNA, the CDR3 is TGTGCCAGCAGTTCCCCCTCTCTAGCGGGAATCTACGAGCAGTACTTC. Its translation: CASSSPSLAGIYEQYF.